The subject of this entry is one T cell receptor (beta chain). Its matching antigen is unknown. TCRdb re-analysed the 5' RACE reads in MiXCR, keeping a single row per CDR3 protein. The table includes a few hundred thousand distinct CDR3 sequences, approximately 15% detected once. This specimen comes from a study of T-cell memory formation after mild COVID-19. Whole-study context: Largely, the TCR clusters proved donor specific. General study points: Day 37-peaking second-wave clones had unconfirmed SARS-CoV-2 specificity.

Sequenced material: PBMCs or a T cell subset sorted from them (not recorded which). The source of this sequence is a man in his late teens or twenties who had mild COVID-19 (a few samples of this study predate the infection). Cell type and time point are not known.

CDR3 protein: CASTSGLEQFF. CDR3 bases: TGTGCCAGCACCTCGGGACTTGAGCAGTTCTTC. The chain is built from TRBV7-2 and TRBJ2-1, with D possibly TRBD2 on 6 matching bases. Trimming took off 7 bases at V and 9 bases at J, with 10 bases between the two ends. The CDR3 has 11 amino acids. The germline V gene has CDR1 SGHTA and CDR2 FQGNSA.